The 8 T cell receptor beta chains reported below all come from one sample, sequenced in a study of blood T cell repertoires in COVID-19. Some clones are missing from TCRdb's copy, which holds only in-frame ones; the method was immunoSEQ multiplex PCR. The sample includes 330,000 or so clones, about nine tenths of them seen just once. The sample consisted of peripheral blood. The receptors come from a young man with COVID-19, enrolled during active disease.

V gene TRBV6-2 or TRBV6-3 combines with J gene TRBJ2-1; the match to TRBD2 covers 14 bases. This CDR3 comprises 16 residues. V lost 2 bases and J lost 6; bases outside the gene matches: 3. Germline V CDR1 and CDR2: MNHEY, SVGEGT. CDR3 region: CASSYATSGGVNEQFF. The CDR3 DNA sequence: TGTGCCAGCAGTTACGCGACTAGCGGGGGGGTCAATGAGCAGTTCTTC.

This clone appeared once. J is TRBJ2-1 and V is TRBV7-6; 14 positions agree with TRBD2. Trimming cost V 5 bases and J 7 bases; bases outside gene matches: 10. The CDR3 is 17 residues long. Germline V gene data show CDR1 as SGHVS and CDR2 as FNYEAQ. The CDR3 nucleotides are TGTGCCAGCAGCCCCTGGGGACTAGCGGGAGATAAAAATGAGCAGTTCTTC. Protein sequence: CASSPWGLAGDKNEQFF. Full variable domain (outside the CDR3, taken from reference TRBV7-6 and TRBJ2-1): GAGVSQSPRYKVTKRGQDVALRCDPISGHVSLYWYRQALGQGPEFLTYFNYEAQQDKSGLPNDRFSAERPEGSISTLTIQRTEQRDSAMYRCASSPWGLAGDKNEQFFGPGTRLTVL.

The rearrangement joins TRBV9 to TRBJ2-7, with 9 bases matching TRBD1. With 2 bases clipped from V and 6 bases from J, the junction kept 3 bases outside the gene matches. CDR3 length: 13 amino acids. The V gene's germline CDR1 is SGDLS and CDR2 YYNGEE. The CDR3 coding sequence is TGTGCCAGCAGCGTCCAGGGACAGGGCGAGCAGTACTTC. Translating gives CASSVQGQGEQYF.

This chain uses TRBV27 with TRBJ2-1; TRBD1 might be the D (6 bases). The CDR3 runs to 14 residues. CDR1 and CDR2 (germline): MNHEY, SMNVEV (reference sequence). V was clipped by 5 bases and J by 5 bases, with 13 bases between them. This chain's CDR3 is CASSLQRTDNEQFF. DNA of the CDR3: TGTGCCAGCAGTCTCCAGCGGACAGACAATGAGCAGTTCTTC.

The chain couples TRBV6-5 to TRBJ1-2; perhaps TRBD1 as D (5 bases). This CDR3 is 14 amino acids long. The germline CDR1 and CDR2 sequences are MNHEY and SVGAGI. The V end lost 6 bases, the J end lost 7 bases, and 18 bases lay between the germline ends. The DNA for the CDR3 is TGTGCCAGCAGCCAAAATAGCCAGGGTGGTGGCTACACCTTC. Encoded protein: CASSQNSQGGGYTF.

On this clone: This sample also contains other DNA sequences that code for the same CDR3. The V call is TRBV5-1, the J call TRBJ1-1; tentative D call: TRBD1 (5 bases). The V and J ends lost 0 bases and 1 base respectively, with 7 bases between them. The germline CDR1 and CDR2 sequences are SGHRS and YFSETQ. This CDR3 region has 14 residues. The CDR3 reads CASSLAGGNTEAFF. The CDR3 region has the DNA TGCGCCAGCAGCTTGGCCGGGGGGAACACTGAAGCTTTCTTT.

This chain links TRBV16 with TRBJ2-3, with 7 nucleotides matching TRBD1. This CDR3 comprises 16 residues. The germline CDR1 and CDR2 sequences are KGHSY and FQNENV. The J segment lost 0 bases and the V segment lost 4 bases, leaving 7 bases of the junction unmatched. As DNA, the CDR3 is TGTGCCAGCAGCCCTAAGTTGACAGGGAGCACAGATACGCAGTATTTT. Its protein is CASSPKLTGSTDTQYF.

The chain has TRBV29-1 and TRBJ2-5, with 11 bases identical to TRBD2. From germline, CDR1 is SQVTM and CDR2 ANQGSEA. With 4 bases clipped from V and 2 bases from J, the junction kept 6 bases outside the gene matches. This CDR3 contains 15 residues. The CDR3 loop is CSVVRLAGLQETQYF. The CDR3 DNA reads as TGCAGCGTTGTAAGACTAGCGGGGCTTCAAGAGACCCAGTACTTC.